The rows below give T cell receptor beta chains drawn from one sample of a study of cytomegalovirus exposure and HLA in healthy donors. TCRdb's copy holds only in-frame clones and misses some; the assay was immunoSEQ multiplex PCR. The sample has 98,000 or so clones; 10% are singletons. The source material was PBMCs. The receptors come from a man in his forties in good health and CMV-seropositive. CDR3s include the opening cysteine and the closing phenylalanine or tryptophan. Fields, in order: V gene, J gene, clone size, D gene, CDR3 DNA, CDR3 protein. A D gene is named only where the DNA matches it firmly. Clone size appears in some rows only: once, few, many, or a class for an expanded clone.

V gene: TRBV9
J gene: TRBJ2-7
clone size: few
D gene: .
CDR3 DNA: TGTGCCAGCAGCGTTCATGTGTCGGACAACTACGAGCAGTACTTC
CDR3 protein: CASSVHVSDNYEQYF

V gene: TRBV28
J gene: TRBJ1-2
clone size: .
D gene: TRBD1
CDR3 DNA: TGTGCCAGCAGTATACAACAGGGGGCAGGCTATGGCTACACCTTC
CDR3 protein: CASSIQQGAGYGYTF

V gene: TRBV18
J gene: TRBJ2-7
clone size: few
D gene: TRBD1
CDR3 DNA: TGTGCCAGCTCACGGGACAGCCACGAGCAGTACTTC
CDR3 protein: CASSRDSHEQYF

V gene: TRBV7-9
J gene: TRBJ2-5
clone size: few
D gene: TRBD1
CDR3 DNA: TGTGCCAGCAGCTTAGGGGACAGGGGGCTCCGGGAGACCCAGTACTTC
CDR3 protein: CASSLGDRGLRETQYF

V gene: TRBV29-1
J gene: TRBJ2-5
clone size: .
D gene: TRBD1
CDR3 DNA: TGCAGCGTAGCGACAGGGGGCTGGCAGACCCAGTACTTC
CDR3 protein: CSVATGGWQTQYF

V gene: TRBV7-6
J gene: TRBJ1-4
clone size: .
D gene: TRBD1
CDR3 DNA: TGTGCCAGCTCAAATTCCGGGACAGTAGACGAAAAACTGTTTTTT
CDR3 protein: CASSNSGTVDEKLFF

V gene: TRBV4-2
J gene: TRBJ2-5
clone size: .
D gene: .
CDR3 DNA: TGTGCCAGCAGCCAAAAAGGAGGAGCGGGCCCAGAGACCCAGTACTTC
CDR3 protein: CASSQKGGAGPETQYF

V gene: TRBV5-1
J gene: TRBJ2-2
clone size: few
D gene: .
CDR3 DNA: TGCGCCAGCAGCTTAGAGACAGTTCGGACCGGGGAGCTGTTTTTT
CDR3 protein: CASSLETVRTGELFF

V gene: TRBV28
J gene: TRBJ2-1
clone size: few
D gene: .
CDR3 DNA: TGTGCCAGCAGCACCCCCGACACAGTTGCCTACAATGAGCAGTTCTTC
CDR3 protein: CASSTPDTVAYNEQFF

V gene: TRBV7-9
J gene: TRBJ1-4
clone size: .
D gene: .
CDR3 DNA: TGTGCCAGCAGCTTTCAGGGTTCAACTAATGAAAAACTGTTTTTT
CDR3 protein: CASSFQGSTNEKLFF

V gene: TRBV18
J gene: TRBJ1-1
clone size: few
D gene: .
CDR3 DNA: TGTGCCAGCTCACAACAGGACCTGAACACTGAAGCTTTCTTT
CDR3 protein: CASSQQDLNTEAFF

V gene: TRBV30
J gene: TRBJ2-7
clone size: few
D gene: .
CDR3 DNA: TGTGCCTGGAGCACGGACAGCTACGAGCAGTACTTC
CDR3 protein: CAWSTDSYEQYF

V gene: TRBV5-1
J gene: TRBJ1-2
clone size: .
D gene: .
CDR3 DNA: TGCGCCAGCAGCCCCGCACTTGGAGGGCGGAACTATGGCTACACCTTC
CDR3 protein: CASSPALGGRNYGYTF

V gene: TRBV25-1
J gene: TRBJ2-2
clone size: .
D gene: TRBD1
CDR3 DNA: TGTGCCAGCAGTGAATATGGGACAGGGGGCACCGGGGAGCTGTTTTTT
CDR3 protein: CASSEYGTGGTGELFF

V gene: TRBV9
J gene: TRBJ1-1
clone size: .
D gene: .
CDR3 DNA: TGTGCCAGCAGCGGCGGGGCGTTCTACAAGGTCTACACTGAAGCTTTCTTT
CDR3 protein: CASSGGAFYKVYTEAFF

V gene: TRBV2
J gene: TRBJ1-1
clone size: few
D gene: TRBD1
CDR3 DNA: TGTGCCAGCAGTGAAGCGGGGCAGGGGGAGGATGAAGCTTTCTTT
CDR3 protein: CASSEAGQGEDEAFF

V gene: TRBV30
J gene: TRBJ2-7
clone size: .
D gene: .
CDR3 DNA: TGTGCCTGGAGTGTTAGCTACGAGCAGTACTTC
CDR3 protein: CAWSVSYEQYF

V gene: TRBV27
J gene: TRBJ2-1
clone size: .
D gene: TRBD2
CDR3 DNA: TGTGCCAGCAGTTTTTACCCGGGGACTAGCGGGCTCTCCTACAATGAGCAGTTCTTC
CDR3 protein: CASSFYPGTSGLSYNEQFF

V gene: TRBV7-8
J gene: TRBJ2-2
clone size: .
D gene: TRBD1
CDR3 DNA: TGTGCCAGCAGCTGGAGGGGACAGGTCGCCGGGGAGCTGTTTTTT
CDR3 protein: CASSWRGQVAGELFF

V gene: TRBV25-1
J gene: TRBJ1-5
clone size: .
D gene: .
CDR3 DNA: TGTGCCAGCAGTGAATCCCGACAGGATGGCAATCAGCCCCAGCATTTT
CDR3 protein: CASSESRQDGNQPQHF

V gene: TRBV6-5
J gene: TRBJ1-1
clone size: few
D gene: .
CDR3 DNA: TGTGCCAGCAGTTACGAGGCAGGGTACGAAGCTTTCTTT
CDR3 protein: CASSYEAGYEAFF

V gene: TRBV29-1
J gene: TRBJ1-2
clone size: .
D gene: TRBD1
CDR3 DNA: TGCAGCGTTGACCCCAGGGGGCTACCTAACTATGGCTACACCTTC
CDR3 protein: CSVDPRGLPNYGYTF

V gene: TRBV7-8
J gene: TRBJ2-5
clone size: .
D gene: .
CDR3 DNA: TGTGCCAGCAGCCAACAGGAAGGAGTTCAAGAGACCCAGTACTTC
CDR3 protein: CASSQQEGVQETQYF

V gene: TRBV10-3
J gene: TRBJ2-5
clone size: few
D gene: .
CDR3 DNA: TGTGCCATCAGTGAGTCGTTGGAGAGGGAGACCCAGTACTTC
CDR3 protein: CAISESLERETQYF

V gene: TRBV19
J gene: TRBJ1-5
clone size: few
D gene: TRBD1
CDR3 DNA: TGTGCCAGTAGTATGGGTGTTGGGACAGGGGCGCAGCCCCAGCATTTT
CDR3 protein: CASSMGVGTGAQPQHF

V gene: TRBV29-1
J gene: TRBJ1-2
clone size: .
D gene: .
CDR3 DNA: TGCAGCGTTGTGGACAGCTCTAACTATGGCTACACCTTC
CDR3 protein: CSVVDSSNYGYTF

V gene: TRBV4-3
J gene: TRBJ2-1
clone size: few
D gene: TRBD2
CDR3 DNA: TGCGCCAGCAGCCAGCGCGGACTAGCGGTTCACAATGAGCAGTTCTTC
CDR3 protein: CASSQRGLAVHNEQFF

V gene: TRBV15
J gene: TRBJ2-5
clone size: few
D gene: .
CDR3 DNA: TGTGCCACCAGCAGAGACCTAGTTATGACCCAAGAGACCCAGTACTTC
CDR3 protein: CATSRDLVMTQETQYF

V gene: TRBV2
J gene: TRBJ2-7
clone size: .
D gene: .
CDR3 DNA: TGTGCCAGTGGGGGGTCCCCCTACGAGCAGTACTTC
CDR3 protein: CASGGSPYEQYF

V gene: TRBV5-1
J gene: TRBJ1-4
clone size: few
D gene: .
CDR3 DNA: TGCGCCAGCAGCTTCCTCCAGGGATCTAATGAAAAACTGTTTTTT
CDR3 protein: CASSFLQGSNEKLFF

V gene: TRBV6-1
J gene: TRBJ2-2
clone size: .
D gene: TRBD1
CDR3 DNA: TGTGCCAGCAGAACGCGACAGGGAAAGGCCGGGGAGCTGTTTTTT
CDR3 protein: CASRTRQGKAGELFF

V gene: TRBV29-1
J gene: TRBJ1-3
clone size: .
D gene: .
CDR3 DNA: TGCAGCGTTGCACGAGAAGGAAACACCATATATTTT
CDR3 protein: CSVAREGNTIYF

V gene: TRBV11-3
J gene: TRBJ2-7
clone size: few
D gene: TRBD2
CDR3 DNA: TGTGCCAGCAGCCTTTCGGGACTAGCGGGAGGAAGTGGGCAGTACTTC
CDR3 protein: CASSLSGLAGGSGQYF

V gene: TRBV30
J gene: TRBJ2-3
clone size: few
D gene: .
CDR3 DNA: TGTGCCTGTCCCGGTCGGAGCACAGATACGCAGTATTTT
CDR3 protein: CACPGRSTDTQYF

V gene: TRBV7-9
J gene: TRBJ2-7
clone size: few
D gene: .
CDR3 DNA: TGTGCCAGCAGCTTCCTCTACGAGCAGTACTTC
CDR3 protein: CASSFLYEQYF

V gene: TRBV5-4
J gene: TRBJ2-5
clone size: few
D gene: TRBD1
CDR3 DNA: TGTGCCAGCAGCTTGCCCCAGACAGGGCGGGCAGAGACCCAGTACTTC
CDR3 protein: CASSLPQTGRAETQYF

V gene: TRBV6-1
J gene: TRBJ2-1
clone size: .
D gene: .
CDR3 DNA: TGTGCCAGCAGTGTACCGATCGGGAGCGTATCCTACAATGAGCAGTTCTTC
CDR3 protein: CASSVPIGSVSYNEQFF

V gene: TRBV19
J gene: TRBJ2-3
clone size: few
D gene: TRBD2
CDR3 DNA: TGTGCCAGTAGAGACCTAGCGGGAGTCACAGATACGCAGTATTTT
CDR3 protein: CASRDLAGVTDTQYF